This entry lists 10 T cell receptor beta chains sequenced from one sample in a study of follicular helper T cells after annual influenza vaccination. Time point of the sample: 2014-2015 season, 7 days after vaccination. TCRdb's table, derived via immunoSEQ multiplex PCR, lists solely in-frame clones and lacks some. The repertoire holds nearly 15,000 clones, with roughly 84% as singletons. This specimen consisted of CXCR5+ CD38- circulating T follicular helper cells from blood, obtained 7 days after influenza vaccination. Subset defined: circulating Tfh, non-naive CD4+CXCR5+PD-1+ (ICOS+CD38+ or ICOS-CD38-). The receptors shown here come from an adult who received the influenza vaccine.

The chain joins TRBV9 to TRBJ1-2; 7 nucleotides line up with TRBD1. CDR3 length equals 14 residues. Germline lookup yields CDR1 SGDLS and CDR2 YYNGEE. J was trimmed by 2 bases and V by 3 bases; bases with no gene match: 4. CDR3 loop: CASSEFRGNYGYTF. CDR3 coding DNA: TGTGCCAGCAGCGAGTTCAGGGGGAACTATGGCTACACCTTC.

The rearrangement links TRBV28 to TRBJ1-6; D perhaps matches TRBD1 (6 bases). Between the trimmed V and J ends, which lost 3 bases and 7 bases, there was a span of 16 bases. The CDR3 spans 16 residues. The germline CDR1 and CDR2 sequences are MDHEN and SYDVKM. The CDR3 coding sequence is TGTGCCAGCAGTTTCCCACAGGGAGTATCCAATTCACCCCTCCACTTT. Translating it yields CASSFPQGVSNSPLHF.

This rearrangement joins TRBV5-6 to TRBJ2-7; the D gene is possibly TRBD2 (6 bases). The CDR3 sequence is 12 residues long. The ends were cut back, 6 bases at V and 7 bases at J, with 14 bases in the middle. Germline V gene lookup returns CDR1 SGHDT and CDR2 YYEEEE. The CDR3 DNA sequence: TGTGCCAGCACCCGGAGGGCGGGTGAGCAGTACTTC. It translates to CASTRRAGEQYF.

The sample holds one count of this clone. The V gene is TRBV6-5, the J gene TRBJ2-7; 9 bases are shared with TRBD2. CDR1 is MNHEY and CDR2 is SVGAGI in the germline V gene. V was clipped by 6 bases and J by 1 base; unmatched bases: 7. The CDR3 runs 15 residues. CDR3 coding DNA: TGTGCCAGCAGAACAACTAGCGGGCCATCCTACGAGCAGTACTTC. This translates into CASRTTSGPSYEQYF.

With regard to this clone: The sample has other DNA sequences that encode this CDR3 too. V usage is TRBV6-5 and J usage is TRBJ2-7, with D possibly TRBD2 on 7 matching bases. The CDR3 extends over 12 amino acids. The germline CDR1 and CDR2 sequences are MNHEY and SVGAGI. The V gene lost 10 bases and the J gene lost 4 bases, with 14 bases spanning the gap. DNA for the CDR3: TGTGCCACTCACGGGGGGCTATACGAGCAGTACTTC. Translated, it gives CATHGGLYEQYF.

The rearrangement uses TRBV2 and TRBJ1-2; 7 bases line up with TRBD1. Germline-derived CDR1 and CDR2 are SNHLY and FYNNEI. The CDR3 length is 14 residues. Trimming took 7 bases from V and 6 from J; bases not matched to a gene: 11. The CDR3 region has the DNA TGTGCCAGCACCCCCTTAGACAGGGAAAATGGCTACACCTTC. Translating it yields CASTPLDRENGYTF.

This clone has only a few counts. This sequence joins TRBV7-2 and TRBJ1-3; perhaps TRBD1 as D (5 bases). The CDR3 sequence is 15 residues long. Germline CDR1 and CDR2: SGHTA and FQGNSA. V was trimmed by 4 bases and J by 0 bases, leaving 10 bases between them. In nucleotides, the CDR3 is TGTGCCAGCAGCTCCCCCAGGGACTCTGGAAACACCATATATTTT. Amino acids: CASSSPRDSGNTIYF.

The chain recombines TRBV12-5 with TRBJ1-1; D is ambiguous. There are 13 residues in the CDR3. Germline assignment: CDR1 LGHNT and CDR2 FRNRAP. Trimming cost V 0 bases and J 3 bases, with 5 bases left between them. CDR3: CASGLVSDTEAFF. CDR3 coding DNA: TGTGCTAGTGGTTTGGTGAGCGACACTGAAGCTTTCTTT. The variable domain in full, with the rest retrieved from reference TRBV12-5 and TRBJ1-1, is DARVTQTPRHKVTEMGQEVTMRCQPILGHNTVFWYRQTMMQGLELLAYFRNRAPLDDSGMPKDRFSAEMPDATLATLKIQPSEPRDSAVYFCASGLVSDTEAFFGQGTRLTVV.

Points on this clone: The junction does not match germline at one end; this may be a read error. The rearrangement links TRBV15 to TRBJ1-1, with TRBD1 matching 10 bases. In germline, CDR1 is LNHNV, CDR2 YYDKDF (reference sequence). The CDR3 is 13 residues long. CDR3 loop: CATSRDPLRDRGF. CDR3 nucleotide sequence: TGTGCCACCAGCAGAGACCCGCTCCGGGACAGGGGTTTT.

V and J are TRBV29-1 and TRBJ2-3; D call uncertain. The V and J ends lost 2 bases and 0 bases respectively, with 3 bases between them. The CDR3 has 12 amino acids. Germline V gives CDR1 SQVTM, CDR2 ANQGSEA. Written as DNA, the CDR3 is TGCAGCGTTGAAACTAGCACAGATACGCAGTATTTT. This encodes CSVETSTDTQYF.